This T cell receptor beta chain derives from a study of T cells after yellow fever vaccination. As for the study in general: It was SMART-Seq v4 Ultra Low Input that prepared the fractions with low cell numbers.

This clonotype was found a few times. Its antigen is currently unknown. The germline V gene encodes CDR1 SEHNR and CDR2 FQNEAQ (reference sequence). The CDR3 runs 12 residues. V was shortened by 0 bases and J by 13 bases, with 11 bases between the two germline ends. In making TCR cDNA, 5'RACE template switching added a universal primer site and UMIs to it. Each CDR3 protein is one row after TCRdb ran MiXCR on the 5' RACE reads. The data show hundreds of thousands of distinct CDR3 sequences, approximately 13% seen once. Study findings and constraints: A weaker secondary response peaked on day 5, the primary on day 15.

The sequence came from a man younger than 40 who received the YFV17D yellow fever vaccine. V is TRBV7-9 and J is TRBJ2-3; D not resolved. Sequencing was performed on PBMCs, taken on the day of the yellow fever booster vaccination. CDR3 DNA sequence: TGTGCCAGCAGCTTAGCTGAAGGTTTGGAGTATTTT. It codes for CASSLAEGLEYF.